The 26 T cell receptor beta chains below were found in one sample sequenced in a study of blood T cells in healthy people across ages. A J-beta primer mix and a sample-barcoded 5' primer were used in a second PCR of roughly 6 to 11 cycles. MiXCR was run by TCRdb on the 5' RACE reads, yielding one entry per CDR3 protein. The sample records hundreds of thousands of distinct CDR3 sequences, approximately 22% being singletons. The source material was blood. The receptor set was obtained from a man aged 65 to 79 in good health.

On this clonotype: At one of its ends the junction is not consistent with the germline gene, which may arise from a read error. The chain uses TRBV7-8 and TRBJ2-5; 10 nucleotides line up with TRBD2. Germline-derived CDR1 and CDR2 are SGHVS and FQNEAQ. This CDR3 region has 15 residues. CDR3: CASSLLAGVPTNEFF. CDR3 nucleotide sequence: TGTGCCAGCAGCTTACTAGCGGGGGTTCCGACCAATGAGTTCTTC.

This clonotype was observed a handful of times. The CDR3 DNA follows: TGCAGTGCTAGTGGACAGGGCTTTCAGCCCCAGCATTTT. Translating gives CSASGQGFQPQHF. The chain joins TRBV20-1 to TRBJ1-5; 8 bases map to TRBD1. There are 13 residues in the CDR3. Germline loops: CDR1 DFQATT, CDR2 SNEGSKA (reference sequence). After removal of 3 bases from V and 6 bases from J, the junction contained 4 bases not matched to a gene.

Remarks on this clonotype: An end of the junction differs from the germline gene, which may be a read error. This chain connects TRBV5-1 to TRBJ1-1; possibly TRBD1 for D (5 bases). Germline lookup yields CDR1 SGHRS and CDR2 YFSETQ. The CDR3 is 16 amino acids. This CDR3 is CASGLRDGGLYTEAFF. CDR3 DNA: TGCGCCAGCGGCTTACGGGACGGAGGTTTGTACACTGAAGCTTTCTTT.

This clonotype was recorded a few times. V usage is TRBV4-2 and J usage is TRBJ2-3, with TRBD2 matching over 8 bases. In germline, CDR1 is LGHNA, CDR2 YNFKEQ. The CDR3 runs to 17 residues. The junction had 15 bases not matched to a gene; V was cut back by 4 bases and J by 6 bases. The CDR3 sequence is CASSLDDSREDVDTQYF. CDR3 DNA sequence: TGTGCCAGCAGCCTGGACGATTCGCGGGAGGACGTGGATACGCAGTATTTT.

V is TRBV12-3 or TRBV12-4 and J is TRBJ2-5; D is perhaps TRBD2 (6 bases). This CDR3 comprises 13 residues. Trimming pared 4 bases from V and 4 bases from J, leaving 10 bases between. The chain's CDR3 is CASSSSSVETQYF. CDR3 coding DNA: TGTGCCAGCAGTTCCTCTAGCGTAGAGACCCAGTACTTC.

This chain joins TRBV4-3 and TRBJ2-1; TRBD2 agrees at 9 bases. V lost 3 bases, J lost 1 base, and 10 bases stayed unmatched. The CDR3 spans 18 residues. Per the germline V gene, CDR1 is LGHNA and CDR2 is YSLEER. The CDR3 loop is CASSQTTPSGVSYNEQFF. DNA for the CDR3: TGCGCCAGCAGCCAGACAACCCCTAGCGGGGTGTCCTACAATGAGCAGTTCTTC.

This clonotype was detected only a few times. The chain carries TRBV24-1 and TRBJ2-5, with 9 bases identical to TRBD2. The DNA matches TRBJ2-1 better at its end, which makes the J call doubtful. This CDR3 has 16 amino acids. The germline V gene encodes CDR1 KGHDR and CDR2 SFDVKD. DNA of the CDR3: TGTGCCACCAGTGATTTGGCTAGCGGGGTGTACAATGAGCAGTTCTTC. This encodes CATSDLASGVYNEQFF.

V gene TRBV15 combines with J gene TRBJ2-1; D is possibly TRBD1 (5 bases). Trimming stripped 2 bases from V and 0 bases from J, with 8 bases between. CDR1 LNHNV and CDR2 YYDKDF come from the germline V gene (reference sequence). This CDR3 is built from 15 residues. The CDR3 coding sequence is TGTGCCACCAGCAGAACAGACAGCTCCTACAATGAGCAGTTCTTC. Amino acids: CATSRTDSSYNEQFF. Full variable domain (outside the CDR3, taken from reference TRBV15 and TRBJ2-1): DAMVIQNPRYQVTQFGKPVTLSCSQTLNHNVMYWYQQKSSQAPKLLFHYYDKDFNNEADTPDNFQSRRPNTSFCFLDIRSPGLGDTAMYLCATSRTDSSYNEQFFGPGTRLTVL.

The chain uses TRBV27 and TRBJ2-1, with TRBD2 identical over 11 bases. Germline loops: CDR1 MNHEY, CDR2 SMNVEV (reference sequence). V was pared by 5 bases and J by 7 bases, with 10 bases of the junction left unmatched. This CDR3 is built from 16 residues. CDR3 region: CASSRPSGRFYNEQFF. CDR3 DNA: TGTGCCAGCAGTCGCCCTAGCGGGAGGTTCTATAATGAGCAGTTCTTC.

The chain links TRBV6-5 to TRBJ1-1; possibly TRBD1 for D (6 bases). CDR1 is MNHEY and CDR2 is SVGAGI in the germline V gene. The CDR3 has 14 amino acids. Deletions cut 6 bases from V and 4 bases from J, with 15 bases between. CDR3 residues: CASSDRSFGTEAFF. The DNA of the CDR3 is TGTGCCAGCAGCGACAGGTCTTTCGGCACTGAAGCTTTCTTT.

This clonotype was counted a few times. V gene TRBV12-3 or TRBV12-4 combines with J gene TRBJ1-2, with a weak D call TRBD1 (5 bases). The CDR3 spans 13 residues. With 1 base removed from V and 8 bases from J, the gap between germline ends came to 11 bases. CDR3 sequence reads: CASSLGGLGGYTF. The CDR3 nucleotides read TGTGCCAGCAGTTTAGGGGGGTTGGGAGGCTACACCTTC.

This clonotype was seen only a few times. CDR3 sequence (DNA): TGTGCCAGCAGCGTTAGCGGGGGTCTCCCGGATACGCAGTATTTT. Translating it yields CASSVSGGLPDTQYF. V usage is TRBV12-3 or TRBV12-4 and J usage is TRBJ2-3; 9 bases align to TRBD2. The CDR3 consists of 15 residues. The J segment lost 6 bases and the V segment lost 6 bases, leaving 10 bases of the junction unmatched.

This clonotype was observed a few times. V usage is TRBV7-3 and J usage is TRBJ2-5; D is possibly TRBD1 or TRBD2 (6 bases each). The end of the DNA fits TRBJ2-1 better, so the J call may be wrong. The CDR3 length is 13 residues. The germline CDR1 and CDR2 sequences are SGHTA and FQGTGA. CDR3 nucleotide sequence: TGTGCCAGCAGCTTAGGGAAGGGGGGTGAGCAGTTCTTC. This encodes CASSLGKGGEQFF.

This clonotype was counted only a few times. This chain links TRBV20-1 with TRBJ1-2; D gene uncertain. The V gene's germline CDR1 is DFQATT and CDR2 SNEGSKA (reference sequence). V was cut by 6 bases and J by 7 bases, with 15 bases left in between. The CDR3 is 12 residues long. The CDR3 region is CSARTVGSGYTF. Written as DNA, the CDR3 is TGCAGTGCAAGGACTGTCGGTAGTGGCTACACCTTC.

This clonotype was detected a few times. The chain joins TRBV7-9 to TRBJ2-3; D possibly uses TRBD1 or TRBD2 (6 bases each). V gave up 0 bases and J gave up 0 bases, with 19 bases separating them. The CDR3 covers 19 residues. In germline, CDR1 is SEHNR, CDR2 FQNEAQ (reference sequence). CDR3 residues: CASSLAPIGGGSSTDTQYF. Here the CDR3 DNA reads TGTGCCAGCAGCTTAGCCCCTATTGGAGGGGGGTCTAGCACAGATACGCAGTATTTT.

This clonotype was seen just once. The chain links TRBV5-1 to TRBJ1-1; no reliable D call. Trimming shortened V by 4 bases and J by 5 bases, and 15 bases separated the two germline ends. The V gene's germline CDR1 is SGHRS and CDR2 YFSETQ. This CDR3 is 14 amino acids long. The CDR3 DNA follows: TGCGCCAGCAGCCGGGGATCCGGCGTGACTGAAGCTTTCTTT. It specifies CASSRGSGVTEAFF. The full variable domain, its missing parts supplied by reference TRBV5-1 and TRBJ1-1, is KAGVTQTPRYLIKTRGQQVTLSCSPISGHRSVSWYQQTPGQGLQFLFEYFSETQRNKGNFPGRFSGRQFSNSRSEMNVSTLELGDSALYLCASSRGSGVTEAFFGQGTRLTVV.

This clonotype was counted a few times. This chain uses TRBV7-9 with TRBJ2-5, with D maybe TRBD1 (6 bases). The CDR3 is 13 residues long. The V and J ends lost 11 bases and 5 bases respectively, with 18 bases between them. Looked up from germline, CDR1 is SEHNR and CDR2 is FQNEAQ (reference sequence). The CDR3: CAGQTGVLETQYF. CDR3 bases: TGTGCCGGGCAGACAGGAGTTTTGGAGACCCAGTACTTC.

The chain joins TRBV7-2 to TRBJ2-5; 7 bases align to TRBD1. This CDR3 region has 14 residues. V was pared by 5 bases and J by 5 bases, with 8 bases of the junction left unmatched. Germline CDR1 SGHTA, CDR2 FQGNSA. CDR3 loop: CASSTRQGEETQYF. CDR3 DNA sequence: TGTGCCAGCAGCACCCGACAGGGCGAGGAGACCCAGTACTTC.

About this clonotype: One end of the junction varies from germline; a read error may be responsible. The V and J genes are TRBV29-1 and TRBJ2-5; a possible D gene is TRBD1 (6 bases). Looked up from germline, CDR1 is SQVTM and CDR2 is ANQGSEA. The CDR3 consists of 13 residues. CDR3 loop: CSATTGYQETQYF. DNA of the CDR3: TGCAGCGCTACGACAGGCTACCAAGAGACCCAGTACTTT.

The chain uses TRBV5-1 and TRBJ2-2, with 9 bases fitting TRBD2. J gave up 7 bases and V 2 bases, and 6 bases lay outside the gene matches. The CDR3 extends over 15 amino acids. Germline CDR1 SGHRS, CDR2 YFSETQ. The DNA for the CDR3 is TGCGCCAGCAGCTTCGGGACTAGCATGGTCGGGGAGCTGTTTTTT. Translation gives CASSFGTSMVGELFF.

On this clonotype: An end of the junction differs from the germline gene, which may be a read error. The gene calls are TRBV20-1 and TRBJ1-1; D gene ambiguous. Germline V gives CDR1 DFQATT, CDR2 SNEGSKA (reference sequence). This CDR3 comprises 12 residues. CDR3 bases: TGCAGTGCTAGTAAGTCAGCCACCGAAGCTCTCTTT. Protein product: CSASKSATEALF.

DNA for the CDR3: TGTGCCAGCAGCTTAGAGGGAGGCACGACCTACGAGCAGTACTTC. Amino acids: CASSLEGGTTYEQYF. The chain carries TRBV7-9 and TRBJ2-7; D is perhaps TRBD2 (6 bases). V lost 1 base to trimming and J lost 2 bases, with 12 bases between them. This CDR3 spans 15 amino acids. Germline V lookup: CDR1 SEHNR, CDR2 FQNEAQ (reference sequence).

This clonotype was observed a handful of times. The chain recombines TRBV29-1 with TRBJ1-1; tentative D call: TRBD1 (5 bases). V lost 4 bases and J 4 bases, leaving 10 bases between the germline ends. This CDR3 is 12 amino acids long. CDR1 SQVTM and CDR2 ANQGSEA come from the germline V gene. The CDR3 here is CSVGQGFTEAFF. For the CDR3, the DNA is TGCAGCGTTGGCCAGGGTTTCACTGAAGCTTTCTTT.

This clonotype was observed once. This chain connects TRBV14 to TRBJ2-7; 10 positions agree with TRBD2. Per germline, CDR1 SGHDN and CDR2 FVKESK. Trimming cost V 2 bases and J 2 bases; bases outside gene matches: 6. The CDR3 runs 16 residues. The CDR3 nucleotides read TGTGCCAGCAGCCAACCCGGGACTAGCGCCGCCTACGAGCAGTACTTC. Its translation: CASSQPGTSAAYEQYF.

This clonotype occurred many times. The gene calls are TRBV29-1 and TRBJ2-5; TRBD1 matches 7 bases. The germline V gene has CDR1 SQVTM and CDR2 ANQGSEA. Unmatched junction bases numbered 0, after V lost 8 bases and J lost 3 bases. The CDR3 runs 10 residues. The CDR3 region is CSTGEETQYF. The CDR3 DNA reads TGCAGCACAGGGGAAGAGACCCAGTACTTC.

This clonotype was seen a few times. The chain carries TRBV9 and TRBJ2-5, with D possibly TRBD1 on 5 matching bases. The last part of the DNA fits TRBJ2-7 better; the J call may be wrong. The CDR3 totals 14 residues. The germline V gene encodes CDR1 SGDLS and CDR2 YYNGEE. CDR3 sequence reads: CASSVGGKEYEQYF. The CDR3 DNA sequence: TGTGCCAGCAGCGTAGGGGGCAAGGAATACGAGCAGTACTTC.